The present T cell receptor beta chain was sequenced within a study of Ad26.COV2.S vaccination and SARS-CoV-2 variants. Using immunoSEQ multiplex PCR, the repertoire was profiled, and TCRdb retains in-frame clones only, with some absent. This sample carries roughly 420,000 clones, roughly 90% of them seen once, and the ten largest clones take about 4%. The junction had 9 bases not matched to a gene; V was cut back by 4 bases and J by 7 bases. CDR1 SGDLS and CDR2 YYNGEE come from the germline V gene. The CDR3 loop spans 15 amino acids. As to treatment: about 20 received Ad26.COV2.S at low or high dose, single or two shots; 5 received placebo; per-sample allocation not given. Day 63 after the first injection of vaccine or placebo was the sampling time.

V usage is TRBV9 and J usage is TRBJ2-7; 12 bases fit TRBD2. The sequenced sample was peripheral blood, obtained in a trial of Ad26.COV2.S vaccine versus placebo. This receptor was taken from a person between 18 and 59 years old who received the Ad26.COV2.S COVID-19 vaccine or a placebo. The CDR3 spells CASSPRTSGVGEQYF. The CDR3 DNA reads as TGTGCCAGCAGCCCCCGGACTAGCGGGGTGGGAGAGCAGTACTTC.